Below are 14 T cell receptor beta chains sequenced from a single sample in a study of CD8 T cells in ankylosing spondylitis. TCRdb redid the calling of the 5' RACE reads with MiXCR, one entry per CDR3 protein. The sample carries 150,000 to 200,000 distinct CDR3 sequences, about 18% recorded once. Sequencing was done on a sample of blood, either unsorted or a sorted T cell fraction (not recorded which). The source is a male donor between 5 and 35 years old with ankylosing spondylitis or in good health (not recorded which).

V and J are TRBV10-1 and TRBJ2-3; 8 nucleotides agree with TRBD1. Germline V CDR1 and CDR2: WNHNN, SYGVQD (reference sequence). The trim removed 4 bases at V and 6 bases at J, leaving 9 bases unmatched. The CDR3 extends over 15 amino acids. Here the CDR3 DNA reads TGCGCCAGCAGTGGGACAGGGTTGGTGGTCGATACGCAGTATTTT. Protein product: CASSGTGLVVDTQYF.

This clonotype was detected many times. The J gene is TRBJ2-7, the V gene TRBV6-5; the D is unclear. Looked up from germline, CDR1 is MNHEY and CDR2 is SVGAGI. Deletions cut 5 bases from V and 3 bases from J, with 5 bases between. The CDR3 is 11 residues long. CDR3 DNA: TGTGCCAGCAGTGACCACTACGAGCAGTACTTC. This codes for CASSDHYEQYF.

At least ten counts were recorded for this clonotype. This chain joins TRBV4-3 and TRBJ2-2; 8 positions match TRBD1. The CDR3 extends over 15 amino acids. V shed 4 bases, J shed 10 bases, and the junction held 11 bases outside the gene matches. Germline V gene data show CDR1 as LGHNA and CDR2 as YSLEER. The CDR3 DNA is TGCGCCAGCAGCCGACAACATCAGGGGGCCGTGGAGCTGTTTTTT. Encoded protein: CASSRQHQGAVELFF.

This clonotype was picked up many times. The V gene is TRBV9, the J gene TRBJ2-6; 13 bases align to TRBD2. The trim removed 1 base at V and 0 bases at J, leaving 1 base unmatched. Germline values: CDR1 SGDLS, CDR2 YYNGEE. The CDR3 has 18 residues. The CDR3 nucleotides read TGTGCCAGCAGCGTAACTAGCGGGAGGGCCTCTGGGGCCAACGTCCTGACTTTC. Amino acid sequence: CASSVTSGRASGANVLTF.

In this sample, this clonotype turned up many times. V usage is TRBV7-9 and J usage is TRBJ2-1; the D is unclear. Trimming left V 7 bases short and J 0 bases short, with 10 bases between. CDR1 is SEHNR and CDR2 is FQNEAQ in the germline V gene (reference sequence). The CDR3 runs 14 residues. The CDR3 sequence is CASMPGSSYNEQFF. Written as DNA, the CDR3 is TGTGCCAGCATGCCGGGTAGCTCCTACAATGAGCAGTTCTTC. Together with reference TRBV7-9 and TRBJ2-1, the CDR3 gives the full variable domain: DTGVSQNPRHKITKRGQNVTFRCDPISEHNRLYWYRQTLGQGPEFLTYFQNEAQLEKSRLLSDRFSAERPKGSFSTLEIQRTEQGDSAMYLCASMPGSSYNEQFFGPGTRLTVL.

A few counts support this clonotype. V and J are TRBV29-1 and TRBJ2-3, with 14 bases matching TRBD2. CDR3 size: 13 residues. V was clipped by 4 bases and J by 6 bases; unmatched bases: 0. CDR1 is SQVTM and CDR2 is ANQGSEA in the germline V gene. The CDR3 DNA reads TGCAGCGTTGGGACTAGCGGGAGGGATACGCAGTATTTT. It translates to CSVGTSGRDTQYF.

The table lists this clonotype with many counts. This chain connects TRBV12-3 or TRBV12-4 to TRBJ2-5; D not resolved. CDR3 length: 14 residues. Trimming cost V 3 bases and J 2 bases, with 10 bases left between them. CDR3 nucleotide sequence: TGTGCCAGCAGTTTTGGGCAGGTTCAAGAGACCCAGTACTTC. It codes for CASSFGQVQETQYF.

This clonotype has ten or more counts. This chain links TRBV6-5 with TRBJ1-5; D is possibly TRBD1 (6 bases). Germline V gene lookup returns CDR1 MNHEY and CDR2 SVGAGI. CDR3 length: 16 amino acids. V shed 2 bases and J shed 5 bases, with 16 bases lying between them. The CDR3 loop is CASSYGQPRGDQPQHF. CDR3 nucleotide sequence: TGTGCCAGCAGTTACGGACAGCCCAGAGGTGATCAGCCCCAGCATTTT.

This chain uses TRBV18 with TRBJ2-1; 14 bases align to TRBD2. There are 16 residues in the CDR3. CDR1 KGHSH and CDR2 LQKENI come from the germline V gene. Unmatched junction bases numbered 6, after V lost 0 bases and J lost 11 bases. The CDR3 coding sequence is TGTGCCAGCTCACCACCGACTAGCGGGAGGGGAATGAAGCAGTTCTTC. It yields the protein CASSPPTSGRGMKQFF. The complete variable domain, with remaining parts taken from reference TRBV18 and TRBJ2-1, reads NAGVMQNPRHLVRRRGQEARLRCSPMKGHSHVYWYRQLPEEGLKFMVYLQKENIIDESGMPKERFSAEFPKEGPSILRIQQVVRGDSAAYFCASSPPTSGRGMKQFFGPGTRLTVL.

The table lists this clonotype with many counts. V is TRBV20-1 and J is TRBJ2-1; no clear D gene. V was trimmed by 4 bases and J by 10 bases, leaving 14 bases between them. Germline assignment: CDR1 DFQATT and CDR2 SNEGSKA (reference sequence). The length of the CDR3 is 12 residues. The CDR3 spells CSATLSVAEQFF. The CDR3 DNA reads TGCAGTGCTACGCTATCGGTGGCGGAGCAGTTCTTC.

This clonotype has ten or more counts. The CDR3: CASSLRGALNEQFF. The CDR3 bases are TGCGCCAGCAGCTTGAGAGGGGCTCTCAATGAGCAGTTCTTC. The chain uses TRBV5-1 and TRBJ2-1, with D possibly called TRBD1 or TRBD2 (5 bases each). The CDR3 extends over 14 amino acids. CDR1 is SGHRS, CDR2 YFSETQ, per germline. V shed 1 base and J shed 6 bases, with 11 bases lying between them.

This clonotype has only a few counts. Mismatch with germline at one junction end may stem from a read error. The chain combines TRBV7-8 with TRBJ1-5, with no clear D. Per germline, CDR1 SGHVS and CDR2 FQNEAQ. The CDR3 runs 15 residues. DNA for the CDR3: TGTGCCAGCAGCCTAGCCCGGTGGGGCAATCAGCCCCAGCATTTT. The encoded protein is CASSLARWGNQPQHF. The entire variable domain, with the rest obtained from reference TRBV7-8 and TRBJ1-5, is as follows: GAGVSQSPRYKVAKRGQDVALRCDPISGHVSLFWYQQALGQGPEFLTYFQNEAQLDKSGLPSDRFFAERPEGSVSTLKIQRTQQEDSAVYLCASSLARWGNQPQHFGDGTRLSIL.

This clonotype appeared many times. The CDR3 sequence: CASSLAQGASGFTDTQYF. In DNA form, the CDR3 reads TGCGCCAGCAGCTTGGCCCAGGGGGCTAGCGGCTTCACAGATACGCAGTATTTT. The rearrangement links TRBV5-1 to TRBJ2-3, with a possible D match to TRBD1 (8 bases). This CDR3 contains 18 residues. Trimming removed 0 bases from V and 2 bases from J, with 19 bases in between. Germline CDR1 is SGHRS and CDR2 is YFSETQ. Complete variable domain (other parts from reference TRBV5-1 and TRBJ2-3): KAGVTQTPRYLIKTRGQQVTLSCSPISGHRSVSWYQQTPGQGLQFLFEYFSETQRNKGNFPGRFSGRQFSNSRSEMNVSTLELGDSALYLCASSLAQGASGFTDTQYFGPGTRLTVL.

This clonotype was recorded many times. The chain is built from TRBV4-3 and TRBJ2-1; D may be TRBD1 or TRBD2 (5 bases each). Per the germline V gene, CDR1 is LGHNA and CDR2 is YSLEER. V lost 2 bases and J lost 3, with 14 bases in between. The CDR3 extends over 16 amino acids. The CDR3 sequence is CASSQSAGAYYNEQFF. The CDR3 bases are TGCGCCAGCAGCCAATCTGCCGGGGCCTACTACAATGAGCAGTTCTTC.